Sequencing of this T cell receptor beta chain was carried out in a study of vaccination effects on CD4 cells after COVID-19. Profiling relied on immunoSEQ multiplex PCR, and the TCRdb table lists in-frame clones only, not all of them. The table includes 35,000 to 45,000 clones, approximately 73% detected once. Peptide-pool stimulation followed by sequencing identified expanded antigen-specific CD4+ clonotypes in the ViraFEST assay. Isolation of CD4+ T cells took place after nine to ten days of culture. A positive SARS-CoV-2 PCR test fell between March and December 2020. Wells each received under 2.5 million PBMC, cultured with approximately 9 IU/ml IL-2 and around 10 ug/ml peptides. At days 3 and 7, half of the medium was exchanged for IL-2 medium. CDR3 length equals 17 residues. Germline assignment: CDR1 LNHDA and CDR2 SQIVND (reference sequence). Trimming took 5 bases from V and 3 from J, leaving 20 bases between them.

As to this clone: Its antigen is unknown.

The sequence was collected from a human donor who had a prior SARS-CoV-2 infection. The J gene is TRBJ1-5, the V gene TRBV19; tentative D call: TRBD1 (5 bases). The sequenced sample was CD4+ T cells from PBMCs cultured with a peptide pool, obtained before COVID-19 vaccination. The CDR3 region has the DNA TGTGCCAGTAGTTTCCCGCCGGGGGGGTGGGCCAATCAGCCCCAGCATTTT. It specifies CASSFPPGGWANQPQHF.